These T cell receptor beta chains were read from a single sample in a study of vaccination effects on CD4 cells after COVID-19. No antigen has been assigned to these receptors. The assay was immunoSEQ multiplex PCR, and TCRdb's table has in-frame clones only and misses some. The sample lists tens of thousands of clones; more than 60% were seen once. The sample consisted of CD4+ T cells from PBMCs cultured with HCoV-OC43 spike peptides, taken after COVID-19 vaccination. These receptors all stem from a human donor who received a COVID-19 vaccine. The CDR3 runs from the conserved cysteine through the conserved F or W. A D gene is named only where the DNA matches it firmly. Where a row states a size, it is once, few, many or the class of an expanded clone; other rows omit it.

v_call	clone_size	d_call	j_call	cdr3_aa	cdr3_nt
TRBV24-1	few	NA	TRBJ2-2	CATSDLDRSTGELFF	TGTGCCACCAGTGATTTGGACAGGAGTACCGGGGAGCTGTTTTTT
TRBV20-1	NA	NA	TRBJ1-2	CSAPLKSDIF	TGCAGTGCTCCCCTTAAATCCGACATTTTC
TRBV7-3	NA	NA	TRBJ1-1	CASSLLGGNTEAFF	TGTGCCAGCAGCTTATTAGGGGGGAACACTGAAGCTTTCTTT
TRBV30	NA	TRBD1	TRBJ2-2	CAWIPGQGITGELFF	TGTGCCTGGATACCGGGACAGGGGATCACCGGGGAGCTGTTTTTT
TRBV14	NA	NA	TRBJ1-2	CASSQDVGTAYGYTF	TGTGCCAGCAGCCAAGATGTCGGTACCGCCTATGGCTACACCTTC
TRBV9	NA	NA	TRBJ2-1	CASSVARASTYNEQFF	TGTGCCAGCAGCGTAGCTAGAGCCTCGACCTACAATGAGCAGTTCTTC
TRBV24-1	NA	NA	TRBJ2-2	CATSDLGTVKTGELFF	TGTGCCACCAGTGATCTCGGGACCGTAAAGACCGGGGAGCTGTTTTTT
TRBV2	NA	NA	TRBJ2-3	CASRGPFSSTDTQYF	TGTGCCAGCAGGGGACCTTTTTCTAGCACAGATACGCAGTATTTT
TRBV5-1	NA	NA	TRBJ2-6	CASSTVTSGANVLTF	TGCGCCAGCAGCACCGTCACCTCTGGGGCCAACGTCCTGACTTTC
TRBV3-1/TRBV3-2	NA	TRBD2	TRBJ2-3	CASRLAGGHTDTQYF	TGTGCCAGCAGACTAGCGGGGGGGCACACAGATACGCAGTATTTT
TRBV6-1	NA	NA	TRBJ1-1	CASSETTRGGDTEAFF	TGTGCCAGCAGTGAGACAACCAGGGGTGGAGACACTGAAGCTTTCTTT
TRBV29-1	NA	NA	TRBJ2-5	CSVEGGLRETQYF	TGCAGCGTTGAAGGGGGGCTGAGGGAGACCCAGTACTTC
TRBV24-1	NA	NA	TRBJ2-1	CATSGTPSSYNEQFF	TGTGCCACCAGTGGAACTCCAAGCTCCTACAATGAGCAGTTCTTC
TRBV19	NA	NA	TRBJ2-3	CASQGSTDTQYF	TGTGCCAGCCAGGGGAGCACAGATACGCAGTATTTT
TRBV7-3	NA	TRBD2	TRBJ2-1	CASSLRAGLAGGRNEQFF	TGTGCCAGCAGCTTAAGGGCGGGGCTAGCGGGGGGGCGTAATGAGCAGTTCTTC
TRBV7-3	few	NA	TRBJ1-6	CASSLNSLSSPLHF	TGTGCCAGCAGCTTAAATTCCCTTAGCTCACCCCTCCACTTT
TRBV7-3	NA	TRBD2	TRBJ2-2	CASSLTLAVTPGELFF	TGTGCCAGCAGCTTAACACTAGCGGTTACGCCCGGGGAGCTGTTTTTT
TRBV10-2	NA	TRBD2	TRBJ2-1	CASILAGGHEQFF	TGCGCCAGTATACTAGCGGGGGGGCATGAGCAGTTCTTC
TRBV9	NA	NA	TRBJ1-1	CASSGLTGGATEAFF	TGTGCCAGCAGCGGACTGACAGGAGGGGCAACTGAAGCTTTCTTT
TRBV29-1	few	NA	TRBJ1-1	CSPTRGGAEAFF	TGCAGCCCAACCAGGGGAGGCGCTGAAGCTTTCTTT
TRBV14	few	NA	TRBJ2-2	CASSQVITNTGELFF	TGTGCCAGCAGCCAAGTAATCACAAACACCGGGGAGCTGTTTTTT
TRBV6-1	NA	NA	TRBJ1-2	CASSEVPRSNYGYTF	TGTGCCAGCAGTGAAGTACCGCGGTCGAACTATGGCTACACCTTC
TRBV11-2	NA	NA	TRBJ1-5	CASSPTTGNQPQHF	TGTGCCAGCAGCCCTACGACGGGCAATCAGCCCCAGCATTTT
TRBV6-5	NA	NA	TRBJ1-6	CASKLDSRNSPLHF	TGTGCCAGCAAACTAGACAGCCGGAATTCACCCCTCCACTTT
TRBV5-1	NA	NA	TRBJ2-5	CASSLGWGEETQYF	TGCGCCAGCAGCTTAGGTTGGGGGGAAGAGACCCAGTACTTC
TRBV24-1	few	NA	TRBJ2-3	CATSVRYEGPRIDTQYF	TGTGCCACCAGTGTCAGATATGAGGGGCCGAGGATAGATACGCAGTATTTT
TRBV9	NA	TRBD2	TRBJ2-3	CASSTSGGTTDTQYF	TGTGCCAGCAGCACTAGCGGGGGGACCACAGATACGCAGTATTTT
TRBV5-1	NA	TRBD1	TRBJ1-2	CASSFGQGAYGYTF	TGCGCCAGCAGCTTTGGACAGGGCGCATATGGCTACACCTTC
TRBV3-1/TRBV3-2	NA	NA	TRBJ1-2	CASSQVQGFGYTF	TGTGCCAGCAGCCAAGTGCAGGGGTTTGGCTACACCTTC
TRBV21-1	NA	NA	TRBJ2-2	CASSSGGQAHTGELFF	TGTGCCAGCAGCTCGGGAGGACAGGCGCACACCGGGGAGCTGTTTTTT
TRBV12-3/TRBV12-4	NA	NA	TRBJ1-2	CASSLVGGNGYTF	TGTGCCAGCAGTTTGGTCGGGGGGAATGGCTACACCTTC
TRBV15	NA	NA	TRBJ2-2	CATSREQVYTGELFF	TGTGCCACCAGCAGAGAACAGGTGTACACCGGGGAGCTGTTTTTT